This T cell receptor beta chain was identified in a study of blood T cell repertoires in COVID-19. About the research overall: Samples of COVID-19 (acute and convalescent) were obtained from the United States, Italy and Spain. Sources were T cells, B-cell-depleted T cells, or PBMCs; the material itself was cDNA or gDNA.

Original processing notes: Amplification from reference gene primers served as the basis for estimated nucleated cell counts. The repertoire was sequenced with immunoSEQ multiplex PCR; TCRdb's copy has only in-frame clones and lacks some. From that table come the V and J calls and clone size; the DNA was used to work out D and trimming. The repertoire holds roughly 330,000 clones, with more than 75% as singletons. Trimming left V 5 bases short and J 0 bases short, with 11 bases between. The CDR3 spans 14 residues. The germline gives CDR1 MNHEY, CDR2 SVGAGI. This receptor was obtained from a woman in her forties or fifties with active or convalescent COVID-19. This chain connects TRBV6-5 to TRBJ2-7, with D unclear. Sequenced: peripheral blood. The CDR3 nucleotides are TGTGCCAGCAGTCTGACACCCTCCTCCTACGAGCAGTACTTC. It codes for CASSLTPSSYEQYF.